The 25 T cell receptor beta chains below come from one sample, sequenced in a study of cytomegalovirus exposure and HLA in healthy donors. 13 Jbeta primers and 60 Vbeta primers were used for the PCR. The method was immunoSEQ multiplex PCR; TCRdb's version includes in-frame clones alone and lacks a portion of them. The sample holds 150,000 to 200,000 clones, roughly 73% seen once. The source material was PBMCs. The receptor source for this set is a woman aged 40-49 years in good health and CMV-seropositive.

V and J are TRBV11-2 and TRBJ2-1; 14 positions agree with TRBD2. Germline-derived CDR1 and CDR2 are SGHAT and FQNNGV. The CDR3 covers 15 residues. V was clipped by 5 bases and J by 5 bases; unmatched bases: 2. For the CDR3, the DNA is TGTGCCAGCAGCATGGGACTAGCGGGGGACAATGAGCAGTTCTTC. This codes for CASSMGLAGDNEQFF.

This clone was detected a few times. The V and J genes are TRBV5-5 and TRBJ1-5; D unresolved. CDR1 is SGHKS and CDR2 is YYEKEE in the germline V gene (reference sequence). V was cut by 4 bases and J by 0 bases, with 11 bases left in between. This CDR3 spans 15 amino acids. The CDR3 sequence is CASSKDWNSNQPQHF. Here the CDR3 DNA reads TGTGCCAGCAGCAAGGACTGGAATAGCAATCAGCCCCAGCATTTT.

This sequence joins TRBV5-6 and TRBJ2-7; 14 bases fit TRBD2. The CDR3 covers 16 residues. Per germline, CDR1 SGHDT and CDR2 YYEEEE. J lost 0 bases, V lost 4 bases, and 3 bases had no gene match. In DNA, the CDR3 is TGTGCCAGCAGCATGGGACTAGCGGGGGTCTCCTACGAGCAGTACTTC. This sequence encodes CASSMGLAGVSYEQYF.

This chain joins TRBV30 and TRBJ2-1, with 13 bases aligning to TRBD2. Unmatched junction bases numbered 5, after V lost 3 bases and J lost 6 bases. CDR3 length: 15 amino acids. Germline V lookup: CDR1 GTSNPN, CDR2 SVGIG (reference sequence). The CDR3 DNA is TGTGCCTGGAGCGAACTAGCGGGAGGGCTCAATGAGCAGTTCTTC. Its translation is CAWSELAGGLNEQFF.

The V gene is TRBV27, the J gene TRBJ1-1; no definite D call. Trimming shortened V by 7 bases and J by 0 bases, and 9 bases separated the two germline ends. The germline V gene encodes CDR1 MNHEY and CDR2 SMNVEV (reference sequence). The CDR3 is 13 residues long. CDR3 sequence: CASNANLNTEAFF. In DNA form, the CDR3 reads TGTGCCAGCAACGCCAACTTGAACACTGAAGCTTTCTTT.

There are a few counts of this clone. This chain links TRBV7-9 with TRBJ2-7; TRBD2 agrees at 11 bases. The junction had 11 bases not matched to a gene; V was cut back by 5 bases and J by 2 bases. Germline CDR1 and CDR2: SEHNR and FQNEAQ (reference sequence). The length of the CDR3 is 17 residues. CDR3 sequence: CASSTSGTSGNPYEQYF. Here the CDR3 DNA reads TGTGCCAGCAGCACATCCGGGACTAGCGGTAACCCCTACGAGCAGTACTTC.

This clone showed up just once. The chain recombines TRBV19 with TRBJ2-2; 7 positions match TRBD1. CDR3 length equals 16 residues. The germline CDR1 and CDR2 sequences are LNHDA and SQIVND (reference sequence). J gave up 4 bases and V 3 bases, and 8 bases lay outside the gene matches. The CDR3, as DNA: TGTGCCAGTAGTATCCTCGGGGCAGGGGGCACCGGGGAGCTGTTTTTT. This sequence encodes CASSILGAGGTGELFF.

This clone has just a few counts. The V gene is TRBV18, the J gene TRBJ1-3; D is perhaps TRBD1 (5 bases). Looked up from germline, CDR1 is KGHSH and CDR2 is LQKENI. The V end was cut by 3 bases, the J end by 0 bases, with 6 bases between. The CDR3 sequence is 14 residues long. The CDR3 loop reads CASSPDSSGNTIYF. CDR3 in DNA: TGTGCCAGCTCACCCGACAGCTCTGGAAACACCATATATTTT.

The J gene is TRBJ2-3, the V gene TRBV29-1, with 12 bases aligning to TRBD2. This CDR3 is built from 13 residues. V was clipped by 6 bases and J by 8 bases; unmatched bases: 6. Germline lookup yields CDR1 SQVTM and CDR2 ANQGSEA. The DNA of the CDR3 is TGCAGCGTCCTAGCGGGAGGGCCGGGTACGCAGTATTTT. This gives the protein CSVLAGGPGTQYF.

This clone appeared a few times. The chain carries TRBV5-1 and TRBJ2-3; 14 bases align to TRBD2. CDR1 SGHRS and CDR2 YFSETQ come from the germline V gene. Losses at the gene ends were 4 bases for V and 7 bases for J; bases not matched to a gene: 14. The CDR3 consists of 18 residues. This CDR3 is CASSPGLAGGRGGYTQYF. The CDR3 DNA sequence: TGCGCCAGCAGCCCAGGACTAGCGGGAGGTCGCGGGGGATATACGCAGTATTTT.

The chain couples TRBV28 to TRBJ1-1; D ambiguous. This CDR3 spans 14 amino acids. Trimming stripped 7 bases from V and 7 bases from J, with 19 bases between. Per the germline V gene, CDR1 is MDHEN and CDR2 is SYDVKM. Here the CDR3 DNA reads TGTGCCAGCACCCTACGCGGAGGGCAGTTTGAAGCTTTCTTT. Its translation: CASTLRGGQFEAFF.

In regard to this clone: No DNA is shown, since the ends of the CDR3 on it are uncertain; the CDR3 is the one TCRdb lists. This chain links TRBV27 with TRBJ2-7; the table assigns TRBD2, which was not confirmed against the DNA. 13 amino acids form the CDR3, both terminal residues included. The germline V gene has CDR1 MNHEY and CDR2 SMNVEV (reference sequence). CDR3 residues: CASSSSGAYEQYF.

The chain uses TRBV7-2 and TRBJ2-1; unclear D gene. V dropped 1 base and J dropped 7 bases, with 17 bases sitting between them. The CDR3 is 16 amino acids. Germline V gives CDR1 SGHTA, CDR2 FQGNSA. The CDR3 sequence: CASSLVPGLVGNEQFF. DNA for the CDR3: TGTGCCAGCAGCTTAGTGCCTGGTCTAGTGGGTAATGAGCAGTTCTTC.

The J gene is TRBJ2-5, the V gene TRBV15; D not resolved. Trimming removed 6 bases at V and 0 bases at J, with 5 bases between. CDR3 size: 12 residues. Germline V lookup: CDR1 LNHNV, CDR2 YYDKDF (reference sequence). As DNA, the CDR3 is TGTGCCACCAGTCTCTACCAAGAGACCCAGTACTTC. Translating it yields CATSLYQETQYF.

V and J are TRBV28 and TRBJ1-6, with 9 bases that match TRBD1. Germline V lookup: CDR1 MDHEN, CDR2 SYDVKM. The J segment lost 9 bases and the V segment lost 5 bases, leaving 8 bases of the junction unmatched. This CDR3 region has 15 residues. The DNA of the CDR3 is TGTGCCAGCAGTGCCTCCGGACAGGGGACTTCACCCCTCCACTTT. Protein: CASSASGQGTSPLHF.

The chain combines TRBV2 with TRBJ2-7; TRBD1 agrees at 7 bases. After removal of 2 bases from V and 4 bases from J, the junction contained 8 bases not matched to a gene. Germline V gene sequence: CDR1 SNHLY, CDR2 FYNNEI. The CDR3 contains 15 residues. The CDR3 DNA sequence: TGTGCCAGCAGTGAAATAACAGGGGAACTTTACGAGCAGTACTTC. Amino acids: CASSEITGELYEQYF.

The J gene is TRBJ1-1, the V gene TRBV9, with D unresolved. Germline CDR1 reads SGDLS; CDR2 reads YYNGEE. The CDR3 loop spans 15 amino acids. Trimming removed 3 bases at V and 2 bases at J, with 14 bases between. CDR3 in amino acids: CASSAVARENTEAFF. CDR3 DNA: TGTGCCAGCAGCGCCGTAGCCCGGGAAAACACTGAAGCTTTCTTT.

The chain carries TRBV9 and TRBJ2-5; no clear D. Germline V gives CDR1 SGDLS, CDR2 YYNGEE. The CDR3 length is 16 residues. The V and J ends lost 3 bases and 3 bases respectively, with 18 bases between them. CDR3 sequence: CASSARARGEEETQYF. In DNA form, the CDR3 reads TGTGCCAGCAGCGCCCGTGCGCGCGGCGAGGAAGAGACCCAGTACTTC.

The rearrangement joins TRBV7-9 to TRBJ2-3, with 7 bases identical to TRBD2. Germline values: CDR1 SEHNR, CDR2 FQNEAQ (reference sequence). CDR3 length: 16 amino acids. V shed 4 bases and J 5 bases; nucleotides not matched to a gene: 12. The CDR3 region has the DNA TGTGCCAGCAGCTCGACAGCGGGACCGTGGGTAGATACGCAGTATTTT. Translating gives CASSSTAGPWVDTQYF.

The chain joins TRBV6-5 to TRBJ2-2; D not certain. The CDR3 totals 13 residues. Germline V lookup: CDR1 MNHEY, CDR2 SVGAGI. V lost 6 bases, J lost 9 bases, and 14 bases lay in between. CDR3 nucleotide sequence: TGTGCCAGCAGCCTAACCGGTTCTCGGGAGCTGTTTTTT. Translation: CASSLTGSRELFF.

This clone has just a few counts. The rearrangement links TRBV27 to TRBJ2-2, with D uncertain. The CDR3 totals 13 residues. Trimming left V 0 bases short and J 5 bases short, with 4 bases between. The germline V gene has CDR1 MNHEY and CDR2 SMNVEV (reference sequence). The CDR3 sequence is CASSLSGTGELFF. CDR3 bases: TGTGCCAGCAGTTTATCCGGGACCGGGGAGCTGTTTTTT.

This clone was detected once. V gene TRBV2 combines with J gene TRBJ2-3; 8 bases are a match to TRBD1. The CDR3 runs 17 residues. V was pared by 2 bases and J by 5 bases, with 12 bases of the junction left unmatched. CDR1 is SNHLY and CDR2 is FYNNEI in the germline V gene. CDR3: CASSEPDRALVKDTQYF. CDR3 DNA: TGTGCCAGCAGTGAACCGGACAGGGCCCTGGTTAAAGATACGCAGTATTTT.

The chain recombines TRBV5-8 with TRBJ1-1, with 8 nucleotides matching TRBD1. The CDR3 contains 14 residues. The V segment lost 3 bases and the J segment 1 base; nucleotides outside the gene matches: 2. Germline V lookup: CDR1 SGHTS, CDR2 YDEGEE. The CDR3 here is CASSSGTGNTEAFF. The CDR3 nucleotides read TGTGCCAGCAGCTCCGGGACAGGGAACACTGAAGCTTTCTTT. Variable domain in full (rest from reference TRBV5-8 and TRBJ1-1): EAGVTQSPTHLIKTRGQQATLRCSPISGHTSVYWYQQALGLGLQFLLWYDEGEERNRGNFPPRFSGRQFPNYSSELNVNALELEDSALYLCASSSGTGNTEAFFGQGTRLTVV.

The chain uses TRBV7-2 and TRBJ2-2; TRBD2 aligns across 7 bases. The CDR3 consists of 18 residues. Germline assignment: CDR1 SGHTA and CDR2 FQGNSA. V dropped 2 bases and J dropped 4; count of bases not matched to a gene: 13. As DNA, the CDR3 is TGTGCCAGCAGCTTATCGATGCGCGGGAGTTCGGGCACCGGGGAGCTGTTTTTT. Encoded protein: CASSLSMRGSSGTGELFF.

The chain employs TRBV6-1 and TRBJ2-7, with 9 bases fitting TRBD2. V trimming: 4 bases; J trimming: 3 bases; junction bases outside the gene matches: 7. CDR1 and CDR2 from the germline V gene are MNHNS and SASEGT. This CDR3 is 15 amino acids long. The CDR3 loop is CASSVGRTSVYEQYF. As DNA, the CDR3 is TGTGCCAGCAGTGTCGGCAGGACTAGCGTCTACGAGCAGTACTTC.